Each of the 29 T cell receptor beta chains below was sequenced from the same sample in a study of blood T cell repertoires in COVID-19. Sequencing used immunoSEQ multiplex PCR; TCRdb keeps in-frame clones, though not all of them. This sample has some 490,000 clones, with about 85% found just once. The sample was PBMCs or T cells enriched from blood (not recorded which). Every receptor here comes from an older woman who had recovered from COVID-19.

V and J are TRBV30 and TRBJ1-4, with 8 positions matching TRBD1. This CDR3 spans 16 amino acids. The ends lost 2 bases at V and 1 base at J; junction bases unmatched: 6. Per germline, CDR1 GTSNPN and CDR2 SVGIG (reference sequence). CDR3 sequence reads: CAWSRLTGVTNEKLFF. The CDR3 DNA is TGTGCCTGGAGTAGACTGACAGGGGTAACTAATGAAAAACTGTTTTTT.

This rearrangement joins TRBV24-1 to TRBJ2-1; 7 nucleotides line up with TRBD2. Germline V gene lookup returns CDR1 KGHDR and CDR2 SFDVKD. The junction had 7 bases not matched to a gene; V was cut back by 6 bases and J by 0 bases. The CDR3 is 16 amino acids. This CDR3 is CATSSHGGGSYNEQFF. CDR3 bases: TGTGCCACCAGTTCTCACGGCGGGGGCTCCTACAATGAGCAGTTCTTC.

The chain carries TRBV13 and TRBJ1-2, with a weak D call TRBD1 (5 bases). Germline CDR1 reads PRHDT; CDR2 reads FYEKMQ (reference sequence). The CDR3 contains 13 residues. Trimming stripped 3 bases from V and 4 bases from J, with 9 bases between. The CDR3 region is CASSLGRAYGYTF. The CDR3 coding sequence is TGTGCCAGCAGCTTGGGGCGAGCCTATGGCTACACCTTC.

V usage is TRBV2 and J usage is TRBJ1-1, with 7 bases that match TRBD1. J was trimmed by 1 base and V by 11 bases; bases with no gene match: 7. CDR1 SNHLY and CDR2 FYNNEI come from the germline V gene. The CDR3 has 13 amino acids. The CDR3 loop is CASGGTANTEAFF. In DNA, the CDR3 is TGTGCCTCCGGCGGGACAGCGAACACTGAAGCTTTCTTT.

The rearrangement joins TRBV4-1 to TRBJ1-1; 7 nucleotides align to TRBD1. The ends lost 2 bases at V and 7 bases at J; junction bases unmatched: 25. The CDR3 loop spans 20 amino acids. Per germline, CDR1 MGHRA and CDR2 YSYEKL. CDR3 DNA sequence: TGCGCCAGCAGCCAAACTAATACCCCCGGGACAGTACTGGCAGCAGATGAAGCTTTCTTT. Its protein is CASSQTNTPGTVLAADEAFF.

This rearrangement joins TRBV5-8 to TRBJ1-5; 9 positions match TRBD1. Germline values: CDR1 SGHTS, CDR2 YDEGEE. V lost 0 bases, J lost 3 bases, and 7 bases stayed unmatched. This CDR3 is 17 amino acids long. CDR3 in amino acids: CASSLDWDREDNQPQHF. In DNA form, the CDR3 reads TGTGCCAGCAGCTTGGATTGGGACAGGGAGGACAATCAGCCCCAGCATTTT.

This clone appeared a single time. The chain employs TRBV23-1 and TRBJ2-5; tentative D call: TRBD2 (6 bases). TRBV23-1 is given ORF status, its function remaining uncertain. Trimming pared 3 bases from V and 0 bases from J, leaving 14 bases between. The CDR3 consists of 16 residues. The CDR3 reads CASSHRAGRYQETQYF. CDR3 DNA: TGCGCCAGCAGTCATCGGGCGGGAAGGTACCAAGAGACCCAGTACTTC.

The chain couples TRBV29-1 to TRBJ2-1, with 10 bases that match TRBD2. This CDR3 comprises 13 residues. The J segment lost 7 bases and the V segment lost 8 bases, leaving 8 bases of the junction unmatched. In germline, CDR1 is SQVTM, CDR2 ANQGSEA. The CDR3: CSLSGLAFNEQFF. CDR3 nucleotide sequence: TGCAGCCTCTCGGGACTAGCGTTTAATGAGCAGTTCTTC.

The gene calls are TRBV9 and TRBJ1-2, with D possibly matching TRBD1 (6 bases). From germline, CDR1 is SGDLS and CDR2 YYNGEE. This CDR3 has 13 residues. The V end lost 4 bases, the J end lost 8 bases, and 15 bases lay between the germline ends. The DNA for the CDR3 is TGTGCCAGCAGCCCAGGGGTTATGGGGGGCTACACCTTC. It translates to CASSPGVMGGYTF. The whole variable domain, filled in from reference TRBV9 and TRBJ1-2, reads DSGVTQTPKHLITATGQRVTLRCSPRSGDLSVYWYQQSLDQGLQFLIQYYNGEERAKGNILERFSAQQFPDLHSELNLSSLELGDSALYFCASSPGVMGGYTFGSGTRLTVV.

V is TRBV29-1 and J is TRBJ2-3, with 8 bases identical to TRBD2. CDR1 is SQVTM and CDR2 is ANQGSEA in the germline V gene. J was trimmed by 4 bases and V by 3 bases; bases with no gene match: 3. This CDR3 is 13 amino acids long. CDR3: CSVERGVADTQYF. As DNA, the CDR3 is TGCAGCGTTGAGCGGGGGGTAGCAGATACGCAGTATTTT.

The chain employs TRBV18 and TRBJ2-3, with 7 bases lining up with TRBD1. The J segment lost 3 bases and the V segment lost 6 bases, leaving 6 bases of the junction unmatched. This CDR3 spans 14 amino acids. Germline CDR1 KGHSH, CDR2 LQKENI. The CDR3 reads CASSEGAATDTQYF. The CDR3 bases are TGTGCCAGCTCCGAGGGGGCCGCTACAGATACGCAGTATTTT. The whole variable domain, remainder taken from reference TRBV18 and TRBJ2-3, is NAGVMQNPRHLVRRRGQEARLRCSPMKGHSHVYWYRQLPEEGLKFMVYLQKENIIDESGMPKERFSAEFPKEGPSILRIQQVVRGDSAAYFCASSEGAATDTQYFGPGTRLTVL.

The J gene is TRBJ2-1, the V gene TRBV10-2; D gene uncertain. Germline assignment: CDR1 WSHSY and CDR2 SAAADI. V lost 3 bases and J 10 bases, leaving 16 bases between the germline ends. This CDR3 region has 14 residues. The CDR3 nucleotides read TGCGCCAGCAGTGAAGGCCGGTCCCACGGGGAGCAGTTCTTC. Its translation: CASSEGRSHGEQFF.

The rearrangement joins TRBV3-1 (or the pseudogene TRBV3-2) to TRBJ2-3; the D gene is possibly TRBD2 (7 bases). There are 15 residues in the CDR3. V shed 4 bases and J shed 4 bases, with 15 bases lying between them. The germline CDR1 and CDR2 sequences are LGHDT and YNNKEL (reference sequence). CDR3 sequence reads: CASSPGGGLADTQYF. The CDR3 DNA follows: TGTGCCAGCAGCCCTGGGGGGGGCCTCGCAGATACGCAGTATTTT.

The rearrangement uses TRBV11-2 and TRBJ2-1; 9 nucleotides line up with TRBD2. V gave up 3 bases and J gave up 8 bases; unmatched junction bases: 5. The CDR3 spans 14 residues. Germline assignment: CDR1 SGHAT and CDR2 FQNNGV. As DNA, the CDR3 is TGTGCCAGCAGCTTCCGCGGGGGGGCAGATGAGCAGTTCTTC. Translated: CASSFRGGADEQFF. Drawing the rest from reference TRBV11-2 and TRBJ2-1, the complete variable domain is EAGVAQSPRYKIIEKRQSVAFWCNPISGHATLYWYQQILGQGPKLLIQFQNNGVVDDSQLPKDRFSAERLKGVDSTLKIQPAKLEDSAVYLCASSFRGGADEQFFGPGTRLTVL.

The chain employs TRBV19 and TRBJ1-3; possibly TRBD1 for D (6 bases). The V and J ends lost 4 bases and 4 bases respectively, with 8 bases between them. From germline, CDR1 is LNHDA and CDR2 SQIVND (reference sequence). This CDR3 comprises 13 residues. CDR3 nucleotide sequence: TGTGCCAGTAGTACAGGGGTCGGAAACACCATATATTTT. This encodes CASSTGVGNTIYF.

V is TRBV20-1 and J is TRBJ1-1; D is unresolved. The CDR3 runs to 11 residues. V dropped 4 bases and J dropped 1 base, with 4 bases sitting between them. CDR1 is DFQATT, CDR2 SNEGSKA, per germline (reference sequence). The CDR3 nucleotides are TGCAGTGCTAAGAGGAACACTGAAGCTTTCTTT. It encodes CSAKRNTEAFF.

The chain has TRBV19 and TRBJ1-6; TRBD1 agrees at 9 bases. Germline lookup yields CDR1 LNHDA and CDR2 SQIVND (reference sequence). V dropped 6 bases and J dropped 7; count of bases not matched to a gene: 7. This CDR3 contains 15 residues. Here the CDR3 reads CASRANRGPNSPLHF. In DNA form, the CDR3 reads TGTGCCAGTAGGGCAAACAGGGGGCCGAATTCACCCCTCCACTTT.

The chain combines TRBV27 with TRBJ2-1, with 9 bases identical to TRBD1. The CDR3 contains 16 residues. With 2 bases clipped from V and 3 bases from J, the junction kept 5 bases outside the gene matches. CDR1 and CDR2 from the germline V gene are MNHEY and SMNVEV (reference sequence). CDR3 bases: TGTGCCAGCAGTTTACGGACAGGGGCCCTCTACAATGAGCAGTTCTTC. Encoded protein: CASSLRTGALYNEQFF.

J is TRBJ1-1 and V is TRBV7-9, with 9 bases that match TRBD1. Germline V gene sequence: CDR1 SEHNR, CDR2 FQNEAQ (reference sequence). CDR3 length: 15 residues. V was pared by 5 bases and J by 3 bases, with 7 bases of the junction left unmatched. The CDR3 DNA is TGTGCCAGCAGCGGCGGGACAGGGTGGGACACTGAAGCTTTCTTT. Translating it yields CASSGGTGWDTEAFF.

V and J are TRBV19 and TRBJ1-3; the match to TRBD1 covers 11 bases. CDR3 length: 16 residues. V was pared by 3 bases and J by 3 bases, with 4 bases of the junction left unmatched. Germline lookup yields CDR1 LNHDA and CDR2 SQIVND (reference sequence). The CDR3 reads CASSIGTGGFGNTIYF. The CDR3 nucleotides are TGTGCCAGTAGTATTGGGACAGGGGGTTTTGGAAACACCATATATTTT.

J is TRBJ1-6 and V is TRBV2; perhaps TRBD1 as D (6 bases). CDR1 SNHLY and CDR2 FYNNEI come from the germline V gene. V was pared by 6 bases and J by 9 bases, with 21 bases between. There are 16 residues in the CDR3. CDR3 in amino acids: CASSGSRTESTSPLHF. In DNA form, the CDR3 reads TGTGCCAGCAGCGGGTCGAGGACAGAGTCTACTTCACCCCTCCACTTT.

V gene TRBV24-1 combines with J gene TRBJ2-2, with 7 bases lining up with TRBD1. This CDR3 spans 15 amino acids. Germline V lookup: CDR1 KGHDR, CDR2 SFDVKD. V shed 7 bases and J 1 base; nucleotides not matched to a gene: 5. CDR3 coding DNA: TGTGCCACCAGCAGACAGGGAAGGAACACCGGGGAGCTGTTTTTT. This encodes CATSRQGRNTGELFF.

This chain connects TRBV3-1 (or the pseudogene TRBV3-2) to TRBJ1-1, with D possibly being TRBD1 (6 bases). V was trimmed by 2 bases and J by 4 bases, leaving 8 bases between them. The germline gives CDR1 LGHDT, CDR2 YNNKEL (reference sequence). The CDR3 consists of 13 residues. CDR3 nucleotides: TGTGCCAGCAGCCAAAGCAGGGGCACTGAAGCTTTCTTT. Amino acids: CASSQSRGTEAFF.

Written as DNA, the CDR3 is TGTGCCAGCAGTTTTTGGGCGGGGGGTGAGGATGAGCAGTTCTTC. This sequence encodes CASSFWAGGEDEQFF. The V and J genes are TRBV28 and TRBJ2-1; 8 bases are shared with TRBD2. The length of the CDR3 is 15 residues. V lost 3 bases, J lost 8 bases, and 9 bases stayed unmatched. The germline CDR1 and CDR2 sequences are MDHEN and SYDVKM. The variable domain in full, completed from reference TRBV28 and TRBJ2-1, reads DVKVTQSSRYLVKRTGEKVFLECVQDMDHENMFWYRQDPGLGLRLIYFSYDVKMKEKGDIPEGYSVSREKKERFSLILESASTNQTSMYLCASSFWAGGEDEQFFGPGTRLTVL.

V usage is TRBV5-1 and J usage is TRBJ2-7; no definite D call. The CDR3 spans 14 residues. The germline V gene encodes CDR1 SGHRS and CDR2 YFSETQ. V lost 0 bases and J 5 bases, leaving 12 bases between the germline ends. CDR3 in amino acids: CASSLGSASDEQYV. CDR3 coding DNA: TGCGCCAGCAGCTTGGGGTCCGCTTCGGACGAGCAGTACGTC.

The chain has TRBV2 and TRBJ2-1; 12 bases are a match to TRBD2. The germline V gene has CDR1 SNHLY and CDR2 FYNNEI. CDR3 size: 15 residues. The ends lost 5 bases at V and 5 bases at J; junction bases unmatched: 4. This chain's CDR3 is CASSRLAGVNNEQFF. DNA of the CDR3: TGTGCCAGCAGTAGACTAGCGGGGGTAAACAATGAGCAGTTCTTC. The whole variable domain, remainder taken from reference TRBV2 and TRBJ2-1, is EPEVTQTPSHQVTQMGQEVILRCVPISNHLYFYWYRQILGQKVEFLVSFYNNEISEKSEIFDDQFSVERPDGSNFTLKIRSTKLEDSAMYFCASSRLAGVNNEQFFGPGTRLTVL.

V and J are TRBV9 and TRBJ2-2; 8 nucleotides line up with TRBD2. The CDR3 sequence is 14 residues long. V trimming: 5 bases; J trimming: 7 bases; junction bases outside the gene matches: 7. In germline, CDR1 is SGDLS, CDR2 YYNGEE. CDR3 amino acids: CASRGESGSGELFF. CDR3 in DNA: TGTGCCAGCAGGGGGGAAAGCGGGAGCGGGGAGCTGTTTTTT.

The chain has TRBV2 and TRBJ2-1; 12 nucleotides align to TRBD2. The CDR3 length is 15 residues. The germline V gene encodes CDR1 SNHLY and CDR2 FYNNEI. Trimming removed 4 bases from V and 14 bases from J; junction bases left unmatched: 12. The CDR3 loop is CASSGSRLAGGNEFF. The CDR3 coding sequence is TGTGCCAGCAGTGGATCAAGGCTAGCGGGGGGGAATGAGTTCTTC.

This rearrangement joins TRBV6-5 to TRBJ2-1, with 8 bases fitting TRBD2. The CDR3 contains 14 residues. From germline, CDR1 is MNHEY and CDR2 SVGAGI. Trimming removed 5 bases from V and 6 bases from J; junction bases left unmatched: 6. The CDR3 reads CASSRAGAINEQFF. The CDR3 region has the DNA TGTGCCAGCAGTAGAGCGGGGGCTATCAATGAGCAGTTCTTC.